This TCR beta chain was captured in a study of T cell responses to AZD1222 COVID-19 vaccine. Findings and caveats of the study: Among AZD1222 vaccinees, only six or seven were seropositive at baseline.

V was shortened by 2 bases and J by 5 bases, with 15 bases between the two germline ends. The germline V gene has CDR1 MNHEY and CDR2 SVGAGI. This CDR3 has 15 residues. Sequencing was performed with immunoSEQ multiplex PCR; in TCRdb, only in-frame clones are kept and a portion is missing. The sample contains about 180,000 clones, 88% of which appear only once. Regarding this clone: Its antigen remains unidentified.

This sequence joins TRBV6-5 and TRBJ1-1; a weak D match, TRBD1 (6 bases). This TCR derives from an adult who received the AZD1222 COVID-19 vaccine. Here the sequenced sample was peripheral blood, taken 28 days after the second AZD1222 dose. The DNA of the CDR3 is TGTGCCAGCAGTTACCGGGGGCGCCCCAAGACTGAAGCTTTCTTT. Its protein is CASSYRGRPKTEAFF.